This TCR beta chain was observed in a study of CD8+ T cells in alopecia areata. On the study more broadly: Among treated patients, oral tofacitinib was administered at 5 to 10 mg twice daily. People stayed on tofacitinib for 6 to 18 months, then stopped the drug for 6 months.

Germline lookup yields CDR1 GTSNPN and CDR2 SVGIG (reference sequence). The CDR3 spans 15 residues. Trimming took off 1 base at V and 3 bases at J, with 13 bases between the two ends. This clone was seen a single time. Extraction and reverse transcription of RNA yielded cDNA as the sequencing template. Method: immunoSEQ multiplex PCR; TCRdb's copy keeps in-frame clones and lacks some. The profile shows more than 95,000 clones, roughly two fifths of them singletons. The V call is TRBV30, the J call TRBJ1-5; the D gene is possibly TRBD1 (6 bases). The specimen was CD4+ T cells sorted from blood. The sequence derives from a human donor with alopecia areata. The CDR3 DNA reads TGTGCCTGGAGTGAAATCGGGACACTCAATCAGCCCCAGCATTTT. Translating it yields CAWSEIGTLNQPQHF.